The 3 T cell receptor beta chains reported below all come from one sample, sequenced in a study of cytomegalovirus exposure and HLA in healthy donors. PCR used 60 Vbeta primers and 13 Jbeta primers. The table came from immunoSEQ multiplex PCR; TCRdb's copy has only in-frame clones and leaves some out. Of tens of thousands of clones in the sample, about 66% are singletons; the top ten hold roughly 22%. The specimen sequenced was PBMCs. The origin of the receptors is a man aged 40-49 years in good health and CMV-seropositive.

CDR3 sequence reads: CASNPGQTYEQYF. The CDR3 DNA reads as TGTGCCAGCAACCCGGGACAAACCTACGAGCAGTACTTC. The rearrangement links TRBV6-6 to TRBJ2-7; D may be TRBD1 (6 bases). In germline, CDR1 is MNHNY, CDR2 SVGAGI (reference sequence). The CDR3 loop spans 13 amino acids. V lost 7 bases, J lost 2 bases, and 12 bases lay in between.

This chain uses TRBV19 with TRBJ2-7, with D maybe TRBD1 (5 bases). The CDR3 is 16 residues long. Trimming stripped 2 bases from V and 3 bases from J, with 17 bases between. Germline loops: CDR1 LNHDA, CDR2 SQIVND (reference sequence). In DNA form, the CDR3 reads TGTGCCAGTAGTATAAAGAAGACAGATCGAAGCTACGAGCAGTACTTC. This gives the protein CASSIKKTDRSYEQYF. Full variable domain (rest looked up from reference TRBV19 and TRBJ2-7): DGGITQSPKYLFRKEGQNVTLSCEQNLNHDAMYWYRQDPGQGLRLIYYSQIVNDFQKGDIAEGYSVSREKKESFPLTVTSAQKNPTAFYLCASSIKKTDRSYEQYFGPGTRLTVT.

This chain links TRBV19 with TRBJ2-3; 7 nucleotides align to TRBD1. The CDR3 spans 17 residues. Germline values: CDR1 LNHDA, CDR2 SQIVND (reference sequence). J gave up 4 bases and V 4 bases, and 14 bases lay outside the gene matches. CDR3 DNA sequence: TGTGCCAGTAGTAAGGGGGCAGGAACTGGCACGGCAGATACGCAGTATTTT. Residues: CASSKGAGTGTADTQYF. Supplemented by reference TRBV19 and TRBJ2-3, the full variable domain reads DGGITQSPKYLFRKEGQNVTLSCEQNLNHDAMYWYRQDPGQGLRLIYYSQIVNDFQKGDIAEGYSVSREKKESFPLTVTSAQKNPTAFYLCASSKGAGTGTADTQYFGPGTRLTVL.